The T cell receptor (beta chain) described here comes from a study of T cell changes during pregnancy in multiple sclerosis. V trimming: 1 base; J trimming: 7 bases; junction bases outside the gene matches: 3. The CDR3 has 13 amino acids. Per the germline V gene, CDR1 is GTSNPN and CDR2 is SVGIG (reference sequence). Data came from immunoSEQ multiplex PCR; TCRdb stores just in-frame clones and leaves some out. This table holds about 120,000 clones, approximately 94% found once. The rearrangement links TRBV30 to TRBJ1-5; 8 nucleotides agree with TRBD1. This TCR was recovered from a female donor with multiple sclerosis, enrolled in a pregnancy study. The sequences come from peripheral blood, collected before pregnancy. CDR3 nucleotides: TGTGCCTGGAGTGGACAGGGGAGGCAGCCCCAGCATTTT. Encoded protein: CAWSGQGRQPQHF.